Listed here are 24 T cell receptor beta chains from one sample, sequenced in a study of cytomegalovirus exposure and HLA in healthy donors. 60 Vbeta and 13 Jbeta primers were used in PCR. Using immunoSEQ multiplex PCR, the repertoire was profiled, and TCRdb retains in-frame clones only, with some absent. The data show over 200,000 clones, around 85% seen once. What was sequenced was PBMCs. These receptors all come from a human donor in good health.

The chain carries TRBV7-2 and TRBJ1-2; D is ambiguous. Looked up from germline, CDR1 is SGHTA and CDR2 is FQGNSA. Trimming pared 1 base from V and 5 bases from J, leaving 20 bases between. CDR3 length: 17 amino acids. The CDR3 here is CASSLESKVWRKYGYTF. In DNA form, the CDR3 reads TGTGCCAGCAGCTTAGAGAGTAAGGTGTGGCGGAAGTATGGCTACACCTTC.

This rearrangement joins TRBV7-9 to TRBJ2-2, with a possible D match to TRBD1 (6 bases). Germline CDR1 reads SEHNR; CDR2 reads FQNEAQ (reference sequence). V was trimmed by 5 bases and J by 0 bases, leaving 16 bases between them. The CDR3 runs to 17 residues. CDR3 coding DNA: TGTGCCAGCAGCCCCCTGGGGGCGAACGCGAACACCGGGGAGCTGTTTTTT. Translation: CASSPLGANANTGELFF.

The chain couples TRBV19 to TRBJ2-1, with 11 bases identical to TRBD2. After removal of 4 bases from V and 6 bases from J, the junction contained 5 bases not matched to a gene. Germline V gene data show CDR1 as LNHDA and CDR2 as SQIVND (reference sequence). The length of the CDR3 is 15 residues. The CDR3, as DNA: TGTGCCAGTAGTACCGGGACTAGCGGTTCCAATGAGCAGTTCTTC. Amino acids: CASSTGTSGSNEQFF.

This clone showed up just once. The CDR3 DNA is TGTGCCAGCAGTACGACAGGGGACTACGAGCAGTACTTC. It specifies CASSTTGDYEQYF. The chain links TRBV27 to TRBJ2-7; 8 positions match TRBD1. Germline CDR1 is MNHEY and CDR2 is SMNVEV (reference sequence). J gave up 3 bases and V 5 bases, and 3 bases lay outside the gene matches. The CDR3 loop spans 13 amino acids.

This clone was seen once. The chain carries TRBV10-1 and TRBJ2-3; D perhaps matches TRBD2 (7 bases). V dropped 6 bases and J dropped 2 bases, with 18 bases sitting between them. The germline V gene has CDR1 WNHNN and CDR2 SYGVQD (reference sequence). The CDR3 loop spans 16 amino acids. CDR3 coding DNA: TGCGCCAGCAGCCCTGGGGGGGGGCGGACCACAGATACGCAGTATTTT. Its translation is CASSPGGGRTTDTQYF.

The chain carries TRBV9 and TRBJ1-3; no definite D call. This CDR3 contains 13 residues. V lost 4 bases and J 3 bases, leaving 8 bases between the germline ends. Per the germline V gene, CDR1 is SGDLS and CDR2 is YYNGEE. CDR3 in DNA: TGTGCCAGCAGCACTATAGGTGGAAACACCATATATTTT. Translation: CASSTIGGNTIYF. Using reference TRBV9 and TRBJ1-3 for the parts outside the CDR3, the full variable domain is DSGVTQTPKHLITATGQRVTLRCSPRSGDLSVYWYQQSLDQGLQFLIQYYNGEERAKGNILERFSAQQFPDLHSELNLSSLELGDSALYFCASSTIGGNTIYFGEGSWLTVV.

The chain recombines TRBV7-3 with TRBJ2-3; 8 nucleotides agree with TRBD2. This CDR3 has 13 amino acids. J was trimmed by 5 bases and V by 4 bases; bases with no gene match: 2. Germline assignment: CDR1 SGHTA and CDR2 FQGTGA. CDR3 amino acids: CASSYGGGDTQYF. The CDR3 coding sequence is TGTGCCAGCAGCTACGGGGGGGGAGATACGCAGTATTTT.

The J gene is TRBJ2-5, the V gene TRBV7-8, with 16 bases matching TRBD2. J gave up 4 bases and V 5 bases, and 10 bases lay outside the gene matches. CDR3 length equals 18 residues. Germline lookup yields CDR1 SGHVS and CDR2 FQNEAQ. CDR3: CASSPTGLAGGVGETQYF. CDR3 nucleotides: TGTGCCAGCAGCCCGACGGGACTAGCGGGAGGGGTGGGAGAGACCCAGTACTTC.

The CDR3 reads CASSSQGTGGYEQYF. The CDR3 region has the DNA TGTGCCAGCAGCTCTCAAGGGACAGGGGGCTACGAGCAGTACTTC. The chain links TRBV5-4 to TRBJ2-7; 11 positions match TRBD1. The CDR3 is made up of 15 amino acids. Germline V gene data show CDR1 as SGHNT and CDR2 as YYREEE (reference sequence). Germline trimming cut 3 bases from V and 3 bases from J; bases unmatched to any gene: 5.

This sequence joins TRBV20-1 and TRBJ2-1; D may be TRBD2 (5 bases). From germline, CDR1 is DFQATT and CDR2 SNEGSKA (reference sequence). The CDR3 consists of 11 residues. Trimming stripped 3 bases from V and 9 bases from J, with 9 bases between. CDR3 loop: CSARRVFEQFF. The DNA of the CDR3 is TGCAGTGCTAGGAGGGTTTTTGAGCAGTTCTTC.

The V and J genes are TRBV15 and TRBJ2-1; 11 nucleotides agree with TRBD2. With 0 bases clipped from V and 9 bases from J, the junction kept 16 bases outside the gene matches. Per germline, CDR1 LNHNV and CDR2 YYDKDF (reference sequence). This CDR3 has 19 residues. The CDR3 spells CATSRDRGGLAGGRGEQFF. The CDR3 nucleotides read TGTGCCACCAGCAGAGATCGTGGAGGGTTAGCGGGAGGGCGCGGTGAGCAGTTCTTC.

The chain employs TRBV6-5 and TRBJ2-7; 7 positions agree with TRBD2. Germline CDR1 is MNHEY and CDR2 is SVGAGI. There are 16 residues in the CDR3. The junction had 8 bases not matched to a gene; V was cut back by 3 bases and J by 0 bases. CDR3 amino acids: CASSYGVGGSSYEQYF. CDR3 coding DNA: TGTGCCAGCAGTTATGGGGTGGGAGGGAGCTCCTACGAGCAGTACTTC.

This chain connects TRBV2 to TRBJ2-5, with 9 bases fitting TRBD1. Germline trimming cut 4 bases from V and 5 bases from J; bases unmatched to any gene: 8. Per the germline V gene, CDR1 is SNHLY and CDR2 is FYNNEI. The CDR3 runs to 15 residues. The CDR3 loop reads CASSVGTGGRETQYF. The CDR3 nucleotides are TGTGCCAGCAGTGTTGGAACAGGGGGCAGGGAGACCCAGTACTTC. The full variable domain, in which reference TRBV2 and TRBJ2-5 provide the parts outside the CDR3, is EPEVTQTPSHQVTQMGQEVILRCVPISNHLYFYWYRQILGQKVEFLVSFYNNEISEKSEIFDDQFSVERPDGSNFTLKIRSTKLEDSAMYFCASSVGTGGRETQYFGPGTRLLVL.

In nucleotides, the CDR3 is TGTGCCAGCAGCTTAGCCCGGACAGGGCCTTATGGCTACACCTTC. Its translation: CASSLARTGPYGYTF. This rearrangement joins TRBV11-1 to TRBJ1-2, with 8 bases identical to TRBD1. Germline CDR1 reads SGHAT; CDR2 reads FQDESV (reference sequence). J was trimmed by 5 bases and V by 0 bases; bases with no gene match: 5. The CDR3 runs 15 residues.

The chain employs TRBV6-5 and TRBJ1-6; D perhaps matches TRBD1 (6 bases). From germline, CDR1 is MNHEY and CDR2 SVGAGI. Trimming stripped 5 bases from V and 6 bases from J, with 11 bases between. The CDR3 extends over 14 amino acids. CDR3 region: CASSTDRINSPLHF. The CDR3 bases are TGTGCCAGCAGTACGGACAGAATTAATTCACCCCTCCACTTT.

This clone was detected only a few times. CDR3 sequence reads: CASSHRLAGGSPYSNEQFF. The CDR3 DNA is TGCGCCAGCAGCCACCGACTAGCGGGAGGGTCCCCTTACAGTAATGAGCAGTTCTTC. The gene calls are TRBV4-1 and TRBJ2-1; 14 positions agree with TRBD2. CDR1 is MGHRA and CDR2 is YSYEKL in the germline V gene. The CDR3 length is 19 residues. The V segment lost 3 bases and the J segment 7 bases; nucleotides outside the gene matches: 14.

The gene calls are TRBV6-5 and TRBJ2-7, with 8 bases fitting TRBD1. The V gene end was trimmed by 6 bases and the J gene end by 4 bases; junction bases not matched to a gene: 11. CDR1 and CDR2 from the germline V gene are MNHEY and SVGAGI. There are 15 residues in the CDR3. The CDR3 loop reads CASRVWTGRQYEQYF. The CDR3 DNA follows: TGTGCCAGCAGGGTTTGGACAGGGAGGCAATACGAGCAGTACTTC.

The chain couples TRBV4-3 to TRBJ2-3; 8 bases agree with TRBD2. CDR3 size: 15 residues. Germline V CDR1 and CDR2: LGHNA, YSLEER. V lost 3 bases, J lost 2 bases, and 4 bases stayed unmatched. The CDR3 nucleotides are TGCGCCAGCAGCCACGAGACTAGCGCCACAGATACGCAGTATTTT. It specifies CASSHETSATDTQYF.

The chain has TRBV19 and TRBJ2-7; 10 nucleotides line up with TRBD1. This CDR3 has 14 amino acids. V lost 6 bases, J lost 6 bases, and 8 bases stayed unmatched. Looked up from germline, CDR1 is LNHDA and CDR2 is SQIVND (reference sequence). DNA for the CDR3: TGTGCCAGTAGCTCAGGGACAGGGGATGGCGAGCAGTACTTC. Translation gives CASSSGTGDGEQYF.

The chain recombines TRBV5-1 with TRBJ2-3; no firm D call. CDR1 and CDR2 (germline): SGHRS, YFSETQ. CDR3 length: 15 residues. Between the trimmed V and J ends, which lost 0 bases and 4 bases, there was a span of 12 bases. The CDR3 reads CASSLDSYLSDTQYF. DNA of the CDR3: TGCGCCAGCAGCTTGGACTCGTACCTTTCAGATACGCAGTATTTT.

The chain employs TRBV18 and TRBJ2-7; possibly TRBD2 for D (6 bases). The CDR3 totals 15 residues. V shed 3 bases and J shed 5 bases, with 17 bases lying between them. Germline CDR1 is KGHSH and CDR2 is LQKENI. In DNA form, the CDR3 reads TGTGCCAGCTCACCCCGGAGGGAGGCAGCCAACGAGCAGTACTTC. It codes for CASSPRREAANEQYF. Using reference TRBV18 and TRBJ2-7 for the parts outside the CDR3, the full variable domain is NAGVMQNPRHLVRRRGQEARLRCSPMKGHSHVYWYRQLPEEGLKFMVYLQKENIIDESGMPKERFSAEFPKEGPSILRIQQVVRGDSAAYFCASSPRREAANEQYFGPGTRLTVT.

This clone was observed a handful of times. The V gene is TRBV6-4, the J gene TRBJ2-5; 12 bases are a match to TRBD2. Trimming at V came to 6 bases and at J to 5 bases, leaving 13 bases not matched to a gene. Germline V lookup: CDR1 MRHNA, CDR2 SNTAGT. This CDR3 has 17 amino acids. The CDR3 coding sequence is TGTGCCAGCAGCGGACTGGCTAGCGGGAGGGCCAGGGAGACCCAGTACTTC. This codes for CASSGLASGRARETQYF.

The chain is built from TRBV28 and TRBJ1-2; maybe TRBD1 (6 bases). The CDR3 sequence is 13 residues long. Trimming stripped 7 bases from V and 6 bases from J, with 15 bases between. From germline, CDR1 is MDHEN and CDR2 SYDVKM. The CDR3 here is CASTDLGANGYTF. CDR3 DNA: TGTGCCAGCACCGACCTGGGGGCAAATGGCTACACCTTC.

The chain joins TRBV27 to TRBJ1-4; no definite D call. Deletions cut 5 bases from V and 3 bases from J, with 16 bases between. Germline CDR1 MNHEY, CDR2 SMNVEV (reference sequence). The CDR3 spans 16 residues. The CDR3 spells CASSVSGELPNEKLFF. The CDR3 nucleotides are TGTGCCAGCAGTGTCTCGGGAGAGTTACCTAATGAAAAACTGTTTTTT.